The 3 T cell receptor beta chains given below trace back to one sample, sequenced in a study of T cells in Graves' hyperthyroidism and ophthalmopathy. There were TCR beta CDR3 regions amplified from RNA transcripts. An initial round of RT-PCR targeting the TCR CDR3 relied on the HTBI primer set. TCRdb independently ran MiXCR on the multiplex PCR reads; one entry per CDR3 protein. The sample contains about 350,000 distinct CDR3 sequences, roughly 18% of which appear only once. Sequencing was done on a sample of blood. The source is a woman aged 40 to 50 with Graves' ophthalmopathy.

The genes are TRBV30 and TRBJ1-1; D remains ambiguous. The CDR3 runs 13 residues. The V gene lost 7 bases and the J gene lost 0 bases, with 12 bases spanning the gap. CDR1 and CDR2 (germline): GTSNPN, SVGIG (reference sequence). CDR3 protein: CAYTLQLNTEAFF. DNA for the CDR3: TGTGCCTACACCTTGCAGCTGAACACTGAAGCTTTCTTT.

The chain links TRBV5-1 to TRBJ1-6, with 8 bases lining up with TRBD1. J was trimmed by 12 bases and V by 2 bases; bases with no gene match: 1. This CDR3 has 12 amino acids. Germline V gives CDR1 SGHRS, CDR2 YFSETQ. CDR3 amino acids: CASSLQGEPLHF. CDR3 DNA sequence: TGCGCCAGCAGCTTACAGGGGGAACCCCTCCACTTT.

This chain uses TRBV28 with TRBJ1-6; 7 nucleotides align to TRBD1. Germline CDR1 and CDR2: MDHEN and SYDVKM. V trimming: 4 bases; J trimming: 10 bases; junction bases outside the gene matches: 7. This CDR3 contains 14 residues. CDR3 sequence reads: CASSYRGTGSPLHF. DNA for the CDR3: TGTGCCAGCAGTTACAGGGGTACGGGCTCACCCCTCCACTTT.